The 2 T cell receptor beta chains below were found in one sample sequenced in a study of beta chain features in type 1 diabetes. Expressed TCRB transcripts were sequenced because the entire RNA isolate underwent reverse transcription. The protocol was immunoSEQ multiplex PCR, while the TCRdb copy is restricted to in-frame clones and leaves out a portion. The sample yields almost 350,000 clones, roughly 21% seen once. Sequences were obtained from naive CD4+ T cells from blood. The receptor set was obtained from a woman in her late teens or twenties in good health.

The chain joins TRBV9 to TRBJ2-3, with TRBD2 matching over 12 bases. Germline values: CDR1 SGDLS, CDR2 YYNGEE. The CDR3 consists of 16 residues. V trimming: 3 bases; J trimming: 3 bases; junction bases outside the gene matches: 5. The CDR3 bases are TGTGCCAGCAGCGGTTCTAGCGGGGGGGCTACAGATACGCAGTATTTT. Translation gives CASSGSSGGATDTQYF.

This clone was detected only a few times. The gene calls are TRBV6-1 and TRBJ2-3, with D perhaps TRBD1 (6 bases). Germline loops: CDR1 MNHNS, CDR2 SASEGT. Trimming cost V 10 bases and J 9 bases, with 20 bases left between them. CDR3 length: 13 residues. CDR3 bases: TGTGCCACCGCTCGACAGGCAGAGGTGACGCAGTATTTT. Translating gives CATARQAEVTQYF.